A selection of T cell receptor beta chains follows, all from one sample in a study of post-analysis software for immune sequencing data. MiXCR, applied by TCRdb to the PCR reads, yields one record per CDR3 protein. In the table there are fewer than 550,000 distinct CDR3 sequences, 34% of which are singletons. The sample taken for sequencing was blood. These receptors all come from a girl aged 2-17 years with multiple sclerosis. Each CDR3 is given without its conserved first and last residue.

v_gene: TRBV7-8
CDR3aa: ASSLAGTGKEKLF

v_gene: TRBV7-8
CDR3aa: ASSLGTEYNSPLH

v_gene: TRBV5-1
CDR3aa: ASSLDDVGVEQF

v_gene: TRBV20-1
CDR3aa: SARETNSPLH

v_gene: TRBV6-5
CDR3aa: ASSLLWTSSETQY

v_gene: TRBV12-3/TRBV12-4
CDR3aa: ASSLAVLDTQY

v_gene: TRBV20-1
CDR3aa: SGRDTSTDTQY

v_gene: TRBV7-7
CDR3aa: ASSSGTSAAAETQY

v_gene: TRBV20-1
CDR3aa: SARDNTGATQY

v_gene: TRBV18
CDR3aa: ASSPGPSDTQY

v_gene: TRBV2
CDR3aa: ASSGDAGGLTEAF

v_gene: TRBV4-1
CDR3aa: ASSQGPLNTEAF

v_gene: TRBV20-1
CDR3aa: SARDLFGDRVNQPQH

v_gene: TRBV7-2
CDR3aa: ASSLRTSSVEQY

v_gene: TRBV2
CDR3aa: ASSEAPNPPLAT

v_gene: TRBV24-1
CDR3aa: ATSDGRVGLAIYNEQF

v_gene: TRBV7-9
CDR3aa: ASSPLGQEGQPQH

v_gene: TRBV7-8
CDR3aa: ASSFSAGPNYEQY

v_gene: TRBV4-2
CDR3aa: ASSPLGGWWDYNEQF

v_gene: TRBV6-5
CDR3aa: ASISDRVLHTEAF

v_gene: TRBV10-3
CDR3aa: AISGRKGEKLF

v_gene: TRBV5-1
CDR3aa: ASSLGLRRGSPYNEQF

v_gene: TRBV20-1
CDR3aa: SADRLAGGNEQF

v_gene: TRBV5-1
CDR3aa: ASKQDREDTGELF

v_gene: TRBV20-1
CDR3aa: SARAGTGSPLAF

v_gene: TRBV7-2
CDR3aa: ASSLRGRTDAQY

v_gene: TRBV15
CDR3aa: ATSGRTSYEQY

v_gene: TRBV20-1
CDR3aa: SARDGGRETQY

v_gene: TRBV9
CDR3aa: ASSVVGTVDCT

v_gene: TRBV5-1
CDR3aa: ASSLQGGGAEAF

v_gene: TRBV9
CDR3aa: ASSVGWDTYDTEAF

v_gene: TRBV6-1
CDR3aa: ASREVIGQLKF

v_gene: TRBV20-1
CDR3aa: SAHRGNQPQH

v_gene: TRBV29-1
CDR3aa: SAYRQGTYNEQF

v_gene: TRBV5-1
CDR3aa: ASSLGTASYNEQF

v_gene: TRBV18
CDR3aa: ASSPPLGNTEAF

v_gene: TRBV7-9
CDR3aa: ASSTSARNEQF

v_gene: TRBV3-1
CDR3aa: ASSLNPGTYNSPLH

v_gene: TRBV3-1
CDR3aa: ASSQEGNNYGYT

v_gene: TRBV11-2
CDR3aa: ASSLSNSNQPQH

v_gene: TRBV12-3/TRBV12-4
CDR3aa: ASSFGPGGRETQY

v_gene: TRBV28
CDR3aa: ASSPEGTALREQF

v_gene: TRBV10-3
CDR3aa: AISPLRAGEETQY

v_gene: TRBV5-6
CDR3aa: ASSSLMDEFGETQY